The T cell receptor beta chain under discussion was sequenced for a study of T cell repertoires in cytomegalovirus infection. At the level of the study: Peptides in the study included HLA-C-restricted and HLA-B-restricted CMV epitopes. Both CMV infection and a matching HLA type were indicated by public TCR beta signatures.

Overall study results and limits: The response measured ex vivo was dominated by TCR beta clonotypes (HLA-C-restricted and CMV-specific).

With respect to this clonotype: Its antigen is currently unknown.

TCRdb re-derived calls from the reads in MiXCR, one entry per CDR3 protein. The sample carries approximately 910,000 distinct CDR3 sequences, roughly 30% recorded once. CDR1 and CDR2 (germline): SGHDT, YYEEEE. This CDR3 contains 15 residues. V gave up 1 base and J gave up 6 bases, with 17 bases separating them. The sequenced sample was cultured CD8+ T cells from PBMCs, obtained from culture after CMV antigen stimulation. The chain uses TRBV5-6 and TRBJ2-7; D call uncertain. The source is a human donor in good health (CMV status not recorded). Some clones in this sample may be carry-over from other donors' samples. The DNA of the CDR3 is TGTGCCAGCAGCTTGATGGTTAAAGGGTCAGGCGAGCAGTACTTC. Its translation is CASSLMVKGSGEQYF.